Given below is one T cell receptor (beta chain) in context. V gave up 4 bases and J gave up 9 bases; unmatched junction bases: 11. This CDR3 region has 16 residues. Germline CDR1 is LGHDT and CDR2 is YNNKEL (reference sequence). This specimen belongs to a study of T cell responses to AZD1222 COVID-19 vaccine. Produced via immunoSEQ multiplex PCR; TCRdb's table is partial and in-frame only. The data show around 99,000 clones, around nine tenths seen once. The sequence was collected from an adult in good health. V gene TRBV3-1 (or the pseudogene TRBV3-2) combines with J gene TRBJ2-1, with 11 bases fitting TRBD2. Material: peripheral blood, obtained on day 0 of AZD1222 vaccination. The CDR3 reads CASSLNSGGASGEQFF. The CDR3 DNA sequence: TGTGCCAGCAGCCTAAATAGCGGGGGGGCTTCCGGTGAGCAGTTCTTC.